This entry is about one T cell receptor (beta chain). Its antigen is as yet unknown. Each donor was healthy, and each was a bone marrow donor. The data originate from a study of cytomegalovirus exposure and HLA in healthy donors. Study-level background: Genotyping of under 500 donors showed that approximately 83% belonged to the Caucasian-associated ancestry cluster.

The PCR employed 60 Vbeta primers together with 13 Jbeta primers. Per the study methods: There were about 80 million unique TCR beta chains by a later count, and approximately 11 million of them were shared. Assay: immunoSEQ multiplex PCR; the TCRdb copy retains only in-frame clones and omits some. V and J calls and clone size are given by that table; D and trimming were obtained from the DNA. The sample shows around 150,000 clones, roughly 87% of them seen only once. The germline gives CDR1 SGHVS, CDR2 FNYEAQ. The V and J ends lost 1 base and 5 bases, in that order; junction bases with no gene match: 9. This CDR3 has 16 residues. Broader study findings: A later analysis linked a missense variant in DCLRE1C to the trimming of TCR beta V and J genes.

The chain joins TRBV7-6 to TRBJ2-5, with 8 positions matching TRBD2. The sample was PBMCs. The origin of this receptor is a woman aged 40-49 years in good health and CMV-seronegative. CDR3 protein: CASSLGVAGGGETQYF. DNA of the CDR3: TGTGCCAGCAGCTTAGGCGTTGCGGGAGGAGGTGAGACCCAGTACTTC. The whole variable domain, remainder taken from reference TRBV7-6 and TRBJ2-5, is GAGVSQSPRYKVTKRGQDVALRCDPISGHVSLYWYRQALGQGPEFLTYFNYEAQQDKSGLPNDRFSAERPEGSISTLTIQRTEQRDSAMYRCASSLGVAGGGETQYFGPGTRLLVL.